The source of this T cell receptor (beta chain) is a study of blood T cell repertoires in COVID-19. The table came from immunoSEQ multiplex PCR; TCRdb's copy has only in-frame clones and leaves some out. The sample includes over 350,000 clones, 88% of them seen just once. The junction had 5 bases not matched to a gene; V was cut back by 0 bases and J by 4 bases. In germline, CDR1 is MNHEY, CDR2 SMNVEV (reference sequence). The CDR3 extends over 15 amino acids. The clonotype originates from a woman in her 30s with acute COVID-19. V is TRBV27 and J is TRBJ1-1; the match to TRBD1 covers 7 bases. Source material: PBMCs or T cells enriched from blood (not recorded which). The CDR3 bases are TGTGCCAGCAGTTTATCGGTGCAGGGGGGCACTGAAGCTTTCTTT. Encoded protein: CASSLSVQGGTEAFF.